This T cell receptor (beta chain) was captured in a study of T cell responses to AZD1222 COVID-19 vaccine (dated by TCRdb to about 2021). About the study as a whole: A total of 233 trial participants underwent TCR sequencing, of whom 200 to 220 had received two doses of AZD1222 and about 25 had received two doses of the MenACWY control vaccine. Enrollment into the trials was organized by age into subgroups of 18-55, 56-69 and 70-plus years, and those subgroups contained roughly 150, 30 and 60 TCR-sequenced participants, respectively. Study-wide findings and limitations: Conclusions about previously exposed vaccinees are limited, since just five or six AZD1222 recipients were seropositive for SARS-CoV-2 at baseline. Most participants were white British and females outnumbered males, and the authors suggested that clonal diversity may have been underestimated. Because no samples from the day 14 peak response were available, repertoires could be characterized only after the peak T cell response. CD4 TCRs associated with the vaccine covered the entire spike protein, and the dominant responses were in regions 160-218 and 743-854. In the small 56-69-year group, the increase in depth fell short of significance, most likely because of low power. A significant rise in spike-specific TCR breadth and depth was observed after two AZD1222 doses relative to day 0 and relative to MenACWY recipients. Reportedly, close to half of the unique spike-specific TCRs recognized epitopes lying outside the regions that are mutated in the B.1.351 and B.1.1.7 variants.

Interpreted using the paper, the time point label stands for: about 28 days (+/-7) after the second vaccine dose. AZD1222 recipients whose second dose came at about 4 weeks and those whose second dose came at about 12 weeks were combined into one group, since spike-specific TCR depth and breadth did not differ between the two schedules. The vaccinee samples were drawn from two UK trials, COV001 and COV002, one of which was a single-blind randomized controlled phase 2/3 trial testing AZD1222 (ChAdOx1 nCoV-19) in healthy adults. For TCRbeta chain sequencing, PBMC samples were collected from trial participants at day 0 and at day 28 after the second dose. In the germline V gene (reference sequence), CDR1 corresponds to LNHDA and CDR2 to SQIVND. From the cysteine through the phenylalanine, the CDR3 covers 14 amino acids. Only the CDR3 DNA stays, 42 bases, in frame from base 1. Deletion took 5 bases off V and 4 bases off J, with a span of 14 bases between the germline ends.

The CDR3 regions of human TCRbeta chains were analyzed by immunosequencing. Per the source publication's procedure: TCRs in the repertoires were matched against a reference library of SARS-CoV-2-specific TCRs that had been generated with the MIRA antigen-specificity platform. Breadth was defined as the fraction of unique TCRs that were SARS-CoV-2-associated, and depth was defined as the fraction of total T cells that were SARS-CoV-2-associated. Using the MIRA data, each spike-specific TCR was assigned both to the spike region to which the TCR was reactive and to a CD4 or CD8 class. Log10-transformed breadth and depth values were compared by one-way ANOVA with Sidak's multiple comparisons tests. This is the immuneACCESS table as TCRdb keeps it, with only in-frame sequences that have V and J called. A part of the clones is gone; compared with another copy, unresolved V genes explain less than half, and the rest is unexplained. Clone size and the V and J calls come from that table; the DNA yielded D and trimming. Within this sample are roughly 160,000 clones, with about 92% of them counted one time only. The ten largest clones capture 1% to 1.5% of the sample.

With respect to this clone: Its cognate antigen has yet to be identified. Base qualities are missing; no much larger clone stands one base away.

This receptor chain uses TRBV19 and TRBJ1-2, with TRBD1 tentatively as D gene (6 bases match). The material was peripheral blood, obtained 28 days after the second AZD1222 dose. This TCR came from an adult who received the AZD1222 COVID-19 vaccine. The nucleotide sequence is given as TGTGCCAGTAGTTCCTACGACAGGTTCTATGGCTACACCTTC. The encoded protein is CASSSYDRFYGYTF.